Listed here are 25 T cell receptor beta chains from one sample, sequenced in a study of blood T cell repertoires in COVID-19 (dated by TCRdb to 2020 to 2022). To prepare the library, the immunoSEQ multiplex PCR assay was applied. In its TCRdb copy, this immuneACCESS table keeps in-frame sequences only and misses some clones. Where compared with another copy, unresolved V genes explain less than half of these, and the others have no known cause. For this sample there are 150,000 to 200,000 clones; 65% to 90% appear just once. Roughly 7.8% of the sample comes from the top ten. Sequenced: peripheral blood. The source of these receptors is a man aged 60 to 75 with acute or convalescent COVID-19.

The chain combines TRBV14 with TRBJ2-7, with a possible D match to TRBD1 (5 bases). Trimming took 6 bases from V and 4 from J, leaving 16 bases between them. Germline V gene sequence: CDR1 SGHDN, CDR2 FVKESK. The CDR3 has 14 residues. CDR3 nucleotides: TGTGCCAGCAGTCTAGAGACAGATCAATACGAGCAGTACTTC. Its protein is CASSLETDQYEQYF. Based on the CDR3 plus reference TRBV14 and TRBJ2-7, the full variable domain is EAGVTQFPSHSVIEKGQTVTLRCDPISGHDNLYWYRRVMGKEIKFLLHFVKESKQDESGMPNNRFLAERTGGTYSTLKVQPAELEDSGVYFCASSLETDQYEQYFGPGTRLTVT.

The chain's CDR3 is CASSLVFGVEGGNTIYF. CDR3 DNA sequence: TGTGCCAGCAGCTTGGTCTTCGGGGTAGAAGGTGGAAACACCATATATTTT. J is TRBJ1-3 and V is TRBV5-5; D is ambiguous. CDR3 length equals 17 residues. Trimming cost V 0 bases and J 3 bases, with 16 bases left between them. Germline V gene data show CDR1 as SGHKS and CDR2 as YYEKEE (reference sequence). The full variable domain, with the rest looked up from reference TRBV5-5 and TRBJ1-3, is DAGVTQSPTHLIKTRGQQVTLRCSPISGHKSVSWYQQVLGQGPQFIFQYYEKEERGRGNFPDRFSARQFPNYSSELNVNALLLGDSALYLCASSLVFGVEGGNTIYFGEGSWLTVV.

The chain uses TRBV27 and TRBJ2-7; 9 nucleotides line up with TRBD1. Germline CDR1 is MNHEY and CDR2 is SMNVEV (reference sequence). This CDR3 is built from 16 residues. Germline trimming cut 1 base from V and 1 base from J; bases unmatched to any gene: 5. The CDR3 DNA reads TGTGCCAGCAGTTTATTGATGGGGACAGGGTCCTACGAGCAGTACTTC. Amino acids: CASSLLMGTGSYEQYF.

The chain couples TRBV5-5 to TRBJ1-5; D remains unclear. CDR1 is SGHKS and CDR2 is YYEKEE in the germline V gene (reference sequence). This CDR3 is 15 amino acids long. V was clipped by 4 bases and J by 6 bases, with 17 bases between them. The CDR3 loop reads CASSRESGDGQPQHF. In DNA, the CDR3 is TGTGCCAGCAGCCGGGAGTCCGGGGATGGTCAGCCCCAGCATTTT.

The J gene is TRBJ1-1, the V gene TRBV9, with a tentative D call TRBD1 (5 bases). Trimming cost V 0 bases and J 1 base, with 7 bases left between them. CDR3 length: 14 residues. Germline CDR1 SGDLS, CDR2 YYNGEE. CDR3: CASSVDQGNTEAFF. The CDR3 DNA sequence: TGTGCCAGCAGCGTAGATCAGGGGAACACTGAAGCTTTCTTT.

CDR3 DNA: TGTGCCAGTAGTATGATGGCGGCCCCCCAGCCCCAGCATTTT. Amino acid sequence: CASSMMAAPQPQHF. V is TRBV19 and J is TRBJ1-5; D gene ambiguous. V lost 3 bases and J 7 bases, leaving 13 bases between the germline ends. The germline CDR1 and CDR2 sequences are LNHDA and SQIVND (reference sequence). This CDR3 comprises 14 residues.

V gene TRBV18 combines with J gene TRBJ2-7; possible D gene TRBD1, 6 bases. The V gene lost 3 bases and the J gene lost 1 base, with 16 bases spanning the gap. Germline V gene lookup returns CDR1 KGHSH and CDR2 LQKENI. The CDR3 extends over 16 amino acids. The CDR3 loop reads CASSPREGVLSYEQYF. Written as DNA, the CDR3 is TGTGCCAGCTCACCCAGAGAGGGGGTTCTTTCCTACGAGCAGTACTTC.

The V call is TRBV4-1, the J call TRBJ2-6; D might be TRBD1 (5 bases). Germline V gene data show CDR1 as MGHRA and CDR2 as YSYEKL. The V end was cut by 1 base, the J end by 5 bases, with 21 bases between. This CDR3 region has 19 residues. DNA of the CDR3: TGCGCCAGCAGCCAAGTCGTGGGGCCCCCTGGGTTCTGGGCCAACGTCCTGACTTTC. This codes for CASSQVVGPPGFWANVLTF.

The chain recombines TRBV5-1 with TRBJ2-5, with 7 bases matching TRBD2. The CDR3 length is 16 residues. The V and J ends lost 2 bases and 2 bases, in that order; junction bases with no gene match: 9. Germline V gene lookup returns CDR1 SGHRS and CDR2 YFSETQ. The CDR3 DNA sequence: TGCGCCAGCAGCTTAAACGGGGGGTCGGAACAAGAGACCCAGTACTTC. As protein: CASSLNGGSEQETQYF.

This clone came up once. The CDR3 spells CASSHQAGNSPLHF. The CDR3 region has the DNA TGTGCCAGCAGCCATCAAGCGGGTAATTCACCCCTCCACTTT. This chain connects TRBV3-1 (or the pseudogene TRBV3-2) to TRBJ1-6; D remains unclear. The CDR3 contains 14 residues. V was cut by 3 bases and J by 6 bases, with 9 bases left in between. Germline V gene data show CDR1 as LGHDT and CDR2 as YNNKEL (reference sequence).

For the CDR3, the DNA is TGCGCCAGCAGCCCCCCAGCGGGGCGCACAGATACGCAGTATTTT. This encodes CASSPPAGRTDTQYF. V is TRBV5-1 and J is TRBJ2-3; TRBD2 matches at 7 bases. The CDR3 runs 15 residues. CDR1 and CDR2 (germline): SGHRS, YFSETQ. The J segment lost 1 base and the V segment lost 4 bases, leaving 6 bases of the junction unmatched.

This sequence joins TRBV5-1 and TRBJ2-3, with D possibly matching TRBD1 (6 bases). The V end was cut by 7 bases, the J end by 5 bases, with 20 bases between. The CDR3 extends over 15 amino acids. Germline loops: CDR1 SGHRS, CDR2 YFSETQ. The CDR3 nucleotides read TGCGCCAGCTCCCCAGGGGCGCGGGTTCAAGATACGCAGTATTTT. Its translation: CASSPGARVQDTQYF.

This clone was counted a single time. J is TRBJ2-7 and V is TRBV4-2, with D maybe TRBD2 (6 bases). The CDR3 is 17 amino acids. Germline V CDR1 and CDR2: LGHNA, YNFKEQ. Trimming took 3 bases from V and 2 from J, leaving 20 bases between them. The CDR3 loop is CASSQGGKDLPTYEQYF. CDR3 in DNA: TGTGCCAGCAGCCAGGGGGGTAAGGACTTGCCCACCTACGAGCAGTACTTC.

The chain uses TRBV6-1 and TRBJ1-6; maybe TRBD1 (5 bases). The germline V gene encodes CDR1 MNHNS and CDR2 SASEGT. CDR3 length equals 14 residues. The germline V and J ends were trimmed by 3 bases and 12 bases, with 15 bases remaining between them. The CDR3 loop reads CASSDQGLGGPLHF. For the CDR3, the DNA is TGTGCCAGCAGTGATCAGGGTTTAGGTGGACCCCTCCACTTT.

The chain is built from TRBV4-1 and TRBJ2-1; the match to TRBD1 covers 7 bases. This CDR3 has 16 amino acids. Germline V gene sequence: CDR1 MGHRA, CDR2 YSYEKL. V was clipped by 2 bases and J by 6 bases; unmatched bases: 10. The CDR3 bases are TGCGCCAGCAGCCAACAGGGGGTTCTTGACCCCAATGAGCAGTTCTTC. Its translation: CASSQQGVLDPNEQFF.

V gene TRBV5-1 combines with J gene TRBJ1-5; no firm D call. The ends were cut back, 0 bases at V and 3 bases at J, with 7 bases in the middle. Per germline, CDR1 SGHRS and CDR2 YFSETQ. The CDR3 totals 14 residues. The CDR3 coding sequence is TGCGCCAGCAGCTTGGGCGGGTTCAATCAGCCCCAGCATTTT. Translated: CASSLGGFNQPQHF.

The chain links TRBV18 to TRBJ2-7; 9 bases line up with TRBD1. Germline assignment: CDR1 KGHSH and CDR2 LQKENI. With 4 bases clipped from V and 7 bases from J, the junction kept 14 bases outside the gene matches. CDR3 size: 16 residues. CDR3 residues: CASSRGEGTGKVEQYF. DNA of the CDR3: TGTGCCAGCTCACGAGGGGAAGGGACAGGGAAAGTTGAGCAGTACTTC.

The V call is TRBV3-1 (or the pseudogene TRBV3-2), the J call TRBJ1-5; TRBD1 might be the D (5 bases). Between the trimmed V and J ends, which lost 3 bases and 4 bases, there was a span of 13 bases. CDR3 length: 15 amino acids. Germline loops: CDR1 LGHDT, CDR2 YNNKEL (reference sequence). The CDR3 is CASSQAGGRNQPQHF. Here the CDR3 DNA reads TGTGCCAGCAGCCAGGCCGGGGGAAGGAATCAGCCCCAGCATTTT.

The table lists this clone with a few counts. This chain joins TRBV4-1 and TRBJ2-2; D unclear. The germline V gene encodes CDR1 MGHRA and CDR2 YSYEKL. Deletions cut 0 bases from V and 3 bases from J, with 8 bases between. The CDR3 is made up of 15 amino acids. The CDR3 DNA is TGCGCCAGCAGCCAAGAACCAGCGTACACCGGGGAGCTGTTTTTT. Amino acid sequence: CASSQEPAYTGELFF.

The V and J genes are TRBV11-2 and TRBJ2-2, with 7 positions matching TRBD2. V shed 2 bases and J 0 bases; nucleotides not matched to a gene: 6. The CDR3 length is 17 residues. Germline values: CDR1 SGHAT, CDR2 FQNNGV. DNA for the CDR3: TGTGCCAGCAGCTTACACCGCGGGAGTACGAACACCGGGGAGCTGTTTTTT. It specifies CASSLHRGSTNTGELFF.

The chain has TRBV18 and TRBJ1-5, with TRBD1 identical over 7 bases. The CDR3 runs to 18 residues. Germline lookup yields CDR1 KGHSH and CDR2 LQKENI. V lost 1 base to trimming and J lost 8 bases; unmatched junction nucleotides: 17. CDR3 protein: CASSPRVPGTASIKPQHF. The CDR3 DNA is TGTGCCAGCTCACCACGGGTCCCCGGGACAGCCTCGATTAAGCCCCAGCATTTT.

The CDR3 is CATRPGSSYEQYF. The CDR3 DNA is TGTGCCACGCGGCCGGGTTCGTCCTACGAGCAGTACTTC. This chain uses TRBV6-5 with TRBJ2-7, with D hard to call. Germline V CDR1 and CDR2: MNHEY, SVGAGI. CDR3 size: 13 residues. Between the trimmed V and J ends, which lost 10 bases and 1 base, there was a span of 14 bases.

This chain joins TRBV19 and TRBJ2-7; weak D call: TRBD2 (5 bases). Germline CDR1 LNHDA, CDR2 SQIVND (reference sequence). V gave up 0 bases and J gave up 2 bases, with 11 bases separating them. The CDR3 contains 15 residues. CDR3 residues: CASSIERAPPYEQYF. For the CDR3, the DNA is TGTGCCAGTAGTATAGAGAGGGCCCCCCCCTACGAGCAGTACTTC. The entire variable domain, with the rest obtained from reference TRBV19 and TRBJ2-7, is as follows: DGGITQSPKYLFRKEGQNVTLSCEQNLNHDAMYWYRQDPGQGLRLIYYSQIVNDFQKGDIAEGYSVSREKKESFPLTVTSAQKNPTAFYLCASSIERAPPYEQYFGPGTRLTVT.

Here the CDR3 DNA reads TGTGCCAGCAGCCCCAATGGGGGCTCCGGGGAGCTGTTTTTT. Its protein is CASSPNGGSGELFF. The chain is built from TRBV7-3 and TRBJ2-2; D might be TRBD1 (6 bases). The CDR3 spans 14 residues. Trimming cost V 5 bases and J 6 bases, with 13 bases left between them. Germline V gene data show CDR1 as SGHTA and CDR2 as FQGTGA.

This clone was seen a single time. The chain links TRBV7-9 to TRBJ2-5; 11 positions agree with TRBD2. CDR3 length: 17 amino acids. V gave up 5 bases and J gave up 1 base; unmatched junction bases: 9. CDR1 is SEHNR and CDR2 is FQNEAQ in the germline V gene (reference sequence). This chain's CDR3 is CASSVQLAGVPQETQYF. Here the CDR3 DNA reads TGTGCCAGCAGCGTACAACTAGCGGGAGTCCCCCAAGAGACCCAGTACTTC.